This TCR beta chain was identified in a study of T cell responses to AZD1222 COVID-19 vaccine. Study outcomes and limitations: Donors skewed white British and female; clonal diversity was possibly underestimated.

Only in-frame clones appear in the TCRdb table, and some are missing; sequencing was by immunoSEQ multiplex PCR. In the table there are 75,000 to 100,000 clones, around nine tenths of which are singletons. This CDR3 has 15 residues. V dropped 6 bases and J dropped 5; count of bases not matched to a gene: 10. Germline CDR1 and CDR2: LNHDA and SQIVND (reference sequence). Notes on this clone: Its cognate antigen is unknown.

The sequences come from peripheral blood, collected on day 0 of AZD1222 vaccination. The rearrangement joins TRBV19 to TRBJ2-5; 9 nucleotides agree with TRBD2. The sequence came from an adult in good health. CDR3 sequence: CASRGLASGMETQYF. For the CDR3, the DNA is TGTGCCAGTAGGGGGTTGGCTAGCGGGATGGAGACCCAGTACTTC.